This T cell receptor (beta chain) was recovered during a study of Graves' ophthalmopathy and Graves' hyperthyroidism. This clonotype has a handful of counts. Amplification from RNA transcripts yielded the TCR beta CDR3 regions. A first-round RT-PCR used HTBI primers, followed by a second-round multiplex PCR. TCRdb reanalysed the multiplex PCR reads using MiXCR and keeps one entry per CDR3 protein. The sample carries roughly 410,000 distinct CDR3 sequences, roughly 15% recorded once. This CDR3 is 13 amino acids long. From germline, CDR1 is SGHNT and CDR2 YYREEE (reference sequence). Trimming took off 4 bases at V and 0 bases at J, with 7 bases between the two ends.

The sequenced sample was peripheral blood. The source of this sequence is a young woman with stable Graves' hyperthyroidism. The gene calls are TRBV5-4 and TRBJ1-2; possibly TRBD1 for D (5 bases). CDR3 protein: CASSDRTNYGYTF. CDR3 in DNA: TGTGCCAGCAGCGACAGAACTAACTATGGCTACACCTTC.